The 24 T cell receptor beta chains below all came from one sample that was sequenced in a study of OX40 agonist ivuxolimab in advanced cancers. This table comes from immunoSEQ multiplex PCR, and its TCRdb copy is limited to in-frame clones, with some not included. This sample has 56,000 or so clones, with about 80% found just once. The sample here was CD4+ or CD8+ T cells sorted from blood, taken in a trial of the OX40 agonist ivuxolimab. The receptors were gathered from an adult with an advanced solid tumor such as melanoma, head and neck, liver or kidney cancer.

The chain couples TRBV28 to TRBJ2-5; no clear D. This CDR3 comprises 14 residues. V was shortened by 5 bases and J by 5 bases, with 15 bases between the two germline ends. From germline, CDR1 is MDHEN and CDR2 SYDVKM. Here the CDR3 DNA reads TGTGCCAGCAGTGGGTTGGTTTGGTTGGAGACCCAGTACTTC. Its protein is CASSGLVWLETQYF.

This chain uses TRBV4-1 with TRBJ2-6, with D uncertain. CDR3 length: 17 amino acids. The germline gives CDR1 MGHRA, CDR2 YSYEKL. V was cut by 0 bases and J by 0 bases, with 9 bases left in between. CDR3 amino acids: CASSQEDSTSGANVLTF. CDR3 nucleotide sequence: TGCGCCAGCAGCCAAGAAGACTCAACCTCTGGGGCCAACGTCCTGACTTTC.

The genes are TRBV2 and TRBJ2-2; TRBD2 matches at 7 bases. This CDR3 contains 14 residues. V gave up 6 bases and J gave up 0 bases; unmatched junction bases: 1. The germline V gene encodes CDR1 SNHLY and CDR2 FYNNEI. CDR3 region: CASRGGANTGELFF. The CDR3 DNA reads TGTGCCAGCAGGGGAGGGGCGAACACCGGGGAGCTGTTTTTT.

V and J are TRBV5-4 and TRBJ1-1; D uncertain. V lost 0 bases, J lost 4 bases, and 7 bases lay in between. Germline CDR1 is SGHNT and CDR2 is YYREEE (reference sequence). The CDR3 covers 13 residues. The CDR3 reads CASSLVTGTEAFF. CDR3 in DNA: TGTGCCAGCAGCTTGGTCACGGGCACTGAAGCTTTCTTT.

The chain carries TRBV7-3 and TRBJ2-1; TRBD2 agrees at 7 bases. This CDR3 comprises 15 residues. The germline V gene encodes CDR1 SGHTA and CDR2 FQGTGA. V gave up 5 bases and J gave up 2 bases; unmatched junction bases: 6. This CDR3 reads CASSESGGTYNEQFF. In nucleotides, the CDR3 is TGTGCCAGCAGCGAATCCGGGGGGACCTACAATGAGCAGTTCTTC.

J is TRBJ2-1 and V is TRBV4-1; D tentatively reads TRBD1 or TRBD2 (7 bases each). The CDR3 contains 15 residues. Trimming cost V 4 bases and J 10 bases, with 20 bases left between them. The germline gives CDR1 MGHRA, CDR2 YSYEKL. CDR3 sequence reads: CASSRPAGQKEEQFF. The CDR3, as DNA: TGCGCCAGCAGCCGGCCAGCGGGACAGAAGGAGGAGCAGTTCTTC.

V gene TRBV14 combines with J gene TRBJ1-5; 7 bases are a match to TRBD1. Germline lookup yields CDR1 SGHDN and CDR2 FVKESK. The CDR3 has 13 residues. V trimming: 7 bases; J trimming: 6 bases; junction bases outside the gene matches: 6. CDR3 in DNA: TGTGCCAGCAAAGTTCAGGGGGGTCAGCCCCAGCATTTT. This codes for CASKVQGGQPQHF.

This chain connects TRBV6-5 to TRBJ1-5; TRBD1 matches at 10 bases. This CDR3 is 15 amino acids long. Germline assignment: CDR1 MNHEY and CDR2 SVGAGI. The trim removed 6 bases at V and 6 bases at J, leaving 8 bases unmatched. As DNA, the CDR3 is TGTGCCAGCAGCGCAATGGGACAGGGGTTTCAGCCCCAGCATTTT. It specifies CASSAMGQGFQPQHF.

This clone was seen just once. The rearrangement links TRBV9 to TRBJ1-2, with D tentatively TRBD1 (5 bases). Germline CDR1 reads SGDLS; CDR2 reads YYNGEE. This CDR3 is 14 amino acids long. Trimming removed 2 bases at V and 4 bases at J, with 12 bases between. The CDR3 sequence: CASSVEAGRYGYTF. Here the CDR3 DNA reads TGTGCCAGCAGCGTCGAAGCAGGGCGCTATGGCTACACCTTC.

The genes are TRBV18 and TRBJ2-6, with D hard to call. V lost 4 bases, J lost 4 bases, and 8 bases lay in between. This CDR3 has 14 residues. In germline, CDR1 is KGHSH, CDR2 LQKENI. CDR3 residues: CASSQGAGANVLTF. The CDR3 DNA sequence: TGTGCCAGCTCACAAGGCGCCGGGGCCAACGTCCTGACTTTC.

This chain links TRBV2 with TRBJ2-1; no firm D call. The CDR3 is 15 residues long. Germline V gene data show CDR1 as SNHLY and CDR2 as FYNNEI. V dropped 8 bases and J dropped 0 bases, with 14 bases sitting between them. The CDR3 DNA reads TGTGCCAGCGCACAGCTCGCGAACTCCTACAATGAGCAGTTCTTC. It encodes CASAQLANSYNEQFF.

The V gene is TRBV6-1, the J gene TRBJ2-3; 7 positions match TRBD1. This CDR3 is 14 amino acids long. Germline values: CDR1 MNHNS, CDR2 SASEGT. V dropped 3 bases and J dropped 3; count of bases not matched to a gene: 3. CDR3 coding DNA: TGTGCCAGCAGTGAGTTGACAGGGACAGATACGCAGTATTTT. Residues: CASSELTGTDTQYF.

The chain has TRBV18 and TRBJ1-2, with TRBD1 matching over 7 bases. Germline CDR1 reads KGHSH; CDR2 reads LQKENI. The trim removed 3 bases at V and 2 bases at J, leaving 0 bases unmatched. The CDR3 is 13 amino acids. In DNA form, the CDR3 reads TGTGCCAGCTCACCGGGACAGAACTATGGCTACACCTTC. It specifies CASSPGQNYGYTF.

This clone was observed a single time. The chain combines TRBV7-9 with TRBJ2-2, with TRBD1 as a possible D gene (6 bases). V was clipped by 1 base and J by 4 bases, with 13 bases between them. The CDR3 is made up of 16 amino acids. Germline CDR1 SEHNR, CDR2 FQNEAQ (reference sequence). This chain's CDR3 is CASSLDTTGFTGELFF. DNA for the CDR3: TGTGCCAGCAGCTTAGATACTACAGGGTTCACCGGGGAGCTGTTTTTT.

The rearrangement uses TRBV11-2 and TRBJ2-1, with 11 positions matching TRBD2. This CDR3 contains 17 residues. CDR1 is SGHAT and CDR2 is FQNNGV in the germline V gene. The V gene end was trimmed by 1 base and the J gene end by 7 bases; junction bases not matched to a gene: 9. CDR3 sequence reads: CASSLALRLAGRNEQFF. DNA of the CDR3: TGTGCCAGCAGCTTAGCGCTTCGACTAGCGGGGAGGAATGAGCAGTTCTTC.

Only a few counts were recorded for this clone. The genes are TRBV5-4 and TRBJ2-1, with 9 bases lining up with TRBD2. V lost 0 bases and J lost 3; bases outside the gene matches: 4. Looked up from germline, CDR1 is SGHNT and CDR2 is YYREEE (reference sequence). This CDR3 region has 16 residues. CDR3 DNA sequence: TGTGCCAGCAGCTTGGGACGGCGGGAGGGCTACAATGAGCAGTTCTTC. Translated, it gives CASSLGRREGYNEQFF.

CDR3 nucleotides: TGCGCCAGCAGCTTGGTTCTCGGCGGGAGGGCCTATGAGCAGTTCTTC. Translating it yields CASSLVLGGRAYEQFF. V gene TRBV5-1 combines with J gene TRBJ2-1, with TRBD2 matching over 9 bases. This CDR3 spans 16 amino acids. CDR1 and CDR2 from the germline V gene are SGHRS and YFSETQ. J gave up 8 bases and V 0 bases, and 9 bases lay outside the gene matches.

The V call is TRBV19, the J call TRBJ2-4, with a weak D call TRBD1 (5 bases). V lost 6 bases and J 1 base, leaving 13 bases between the germline ends. Germline-derived CDR1 and CDR2 are LNHDA and SQIVND (reference sequence). The CDR3 spans 15 residues. This CDR3 is CASSSPDTAKNIQYF. In DNA form, the CDR3 reads TGTGCCAGTAGCTCCCCGGACACCGCCAAAAACATTCAGTACTTC.

This clone has just a few counts. The rearrangement uses TRBV7-9 and TRBJ2-7, with D possibly matching TRBD1 (6 bases). V shed 4 bases and J shed 0 bases, with 13 bases lying between them. Germline V lookup: CDR1 SEHNR, CDR2 FQNEAQ (reference sequence). This CDR3 comprises 15 residues. CDR3: CASSYRQDSSYEQYF. The CDR3 DNA is TGTGCCAGCAGCTACCGACAGGACAGCTCCTACGAGCAGTACTTC.

This clone was observed a few times. The chain joins TRBV5-1 to TRBJ2-2; 8 bases line up with TRBD1. The trim removed 0 bases at V and 6 bases at J, leaving 7 bases unmatched. The CDR3 runs 16 residues. In germline, CDR1 is SGHRS, CDR2 YFSETQ. CDR3 DNA sequence: TGCGCCAGCAGCTTGGATCGGACAGGGTATCCCGGGGAGCTGTTTTTT. It translates to CASSLDRTGYPGELFF.

V gene TRBV7-8 combines with J gene TRBJ2-7; 14 bases align to TRBD2. Germline CDR1 and CDR2: SGHVS and FQNEAQ. The trim removed 5 bases at V and 2 bases at J, leaving 11 bases unmatched. The CDR3 contains 18 residues. In DNA form, the CDR3 reads TGTGCCAGCAGCCTCAGACGACTAGCGGGGGGGCTGGCCTACGAGCAGTACTTC. Protein: CASSLRRLAGGLAYEQYF.

CDR3 amino acids: CASSPPTANYGYTF. The CDR3 DNA reads as TGTGCCAGCAGCCCCCCGACAGCAAACTATGGCTACACCTTC. This sequence joins TRBV5-6 and TRBJ1-2; D possibly corresponds to TRBD1 (5 bases). The germline V gene encodes CDR1 SGHDT and CDR2 YYEEEE. The CDR3 runs 14 residues. The germline V and J ends were trimmed by 4 bases and 2 bases, with 12 bases remaining between them.

CDR3 amino acids: CASSLGVNPSTDTQYF. The CDR3 DNA reads TGTGCCAGCAGCCTCGGGGTGAATCCTAGCACAGATACGCAGTATTTT. The chain is built from TRBV4-2 and TRBJ2-3, with D maybe TRBD2 (5 bases). This CDR3 contains 16 residues. Looked up from germline, CDR1 is LGHNA and CDR2 is YNFKEQ. With 4 bases removed from V and 0 bases from J, the gap between germline ends came to 14 bases.

The chain links TRBV18 to TRBJ1-5; a weak D match, TRBD1 (5 bases). Germline CDR1 reads KGHSH; CDR2 reads LQKENI. The CDR3 runs 16 residues. Trimming cost V 4 bases and J 3 bases, with 16 bases left between them. The CDR3 sequence is CASSLTGGENNQPQHF. The CDR3 DNA reads as TGTGCCAGCTCACTTACAGGAGGGGAGAACAATCAGCCCCAGCATTTT. Full variable domain (rest looked up from reference TRBV18 and TRBJ1-5): NAGVMQNPRHLVRRRGQEARLRCSPMKGHSHVYWYRQLPEEGLKFMVYLQKENIIDESGMPKERFSAEFPKEGPSILRIQQVVRGDSAAYFCASSLTGGENNQPQHFGDGTRLSIL.